The sequence of this T cell receptor (beta chain) was determined in a study of cytomegalovirus exposure and HLA in healthy donors. As regards this clone: The antigen remains undetermined. One junction end does not reproduce the germline sequence, and a read error may be involved.

Study-level findings and limits: Later, TCR association rates were found to vary by HLA locus, highest for DRB1 and lowest for HLA-C. Rare TCR sequences dominated, though some public TCRs recurred in many donors. Some highly shared sequence variants likely arose as a pipeline artifact. Some V segments could not be told apart, so they were left out, TRBV6-2 and TRBV6-3 among them.

The PCR ran on 60 Vbeta and 13 Jbeta primers. Libraries were prepared by immunoSEQ multiplex PCR; TCRdb keeps only in-frame clonotypes and omits some of them. Here the sample spans about 200,000 clones, 82% being singletons. Germline V gives CDR1 SEHNR, CDR2 FQNEAQ (reference sequence). The CDR3 consists of 17 residues. This TCR was sampled from a woman aged 40 to 50 in good health and CMV-seronegative. This sequence joins TRBV7-9 and TRBJ1-4, with 8 bases fitting TRBD1. Sequencing was carried out using PBMCs. This CDR3 reads CSSSFGTGGASNEKLFF. The CDR3, as DNA: TGTTCCAGCAGCTTTGGGACAGGAGGAGCCTCGAATGAAAAACTGTTTTTT.